Below are 26 T cell receptor beta chains sequenced from a single sample in a study of CD8 T cells in Susac syndrome. Random hexamers were used to reverse transcribe an amount of roughly 0.45 to 1 ug RNA. Using its own MiXCR run on the immunoSEQ multiplex PCR reads, TCRdb lists one record per CDR3 protein. The sample lists roughly 180,000 distinct CDR3 sequences; 85% to 95% were seen once. What was sequenced was CD4+ T cells from PBMCs. These receptors all stem from a human donor with Susac syndrome.

This clonotype was counted a few times. The chain carries TRBV6-5 and TRBJ1-2; 7 bases fit TRBD1. The germline CDR1 and CDR2 sequences are MNHEY and SVGAGI. J gave up 2 bases and V 5 bases, and 2 bases lay outside the gene matches. The CDR3 contains 13 residues. The CDR3 DNA is TGTGCCAGCAGTGCGACAGGGAACTATGGCTACACCTTC. Translated: CASSATGNYGYTF.

The J gene is TRBJ1-2, the V gene TRBV5-6; possibly TRBD1 for D (6 bases). This CDR3 contains 14 residues. CDR1 and CDR2 (germline): SGHDT, YYEEEE. V gave up 0 bases and J gave up 8 bases, with 14 bases separating them. DNA of the CDR3: TGTGCCAGCAGCTTGGGACCCCTGCAGGGGGGCTACACCTTC. Protein product: CASSLGPLQGGYTF.

The chain has TRBV20-1 and TRBJ1-1; possible D gene TRBD1, 5 bases. Per the germline V gene, CDR1 is DFQATT and CDR2 is SNEGSKA (reference sequence). Trimming stripped 4 bases from V and 0 bases from J, with 18 bases between. This CDR3 spans 16 amino acids. The CDR3 nucleotides are TGCAGTGCTATAGGTGGGGTAAGACAGTTGAACACTGAAGCTTTCTTT. Translation: CSAIGGVRQLNTEAFF.

The chain links TRBV10-1 to TRBJ2-1; no clear D gene. Germline lookup yields CDR1 WNHNN and CDR2 SYGVQD (reference sequence). V gave up 0 bases and J gave up 6 bases, with 15 bases separating them. The CDR3 has 16 amino acids. The CDR3 spells CASSESALVTVNEQFF. The CDR3 bases are TGCGCCAGCAGTGAGTCGGCGTTGGTCACGGTCAATGAGCAGTTCTTC.

The chain links TRBV5-4 to TRBJ2-1; TRBD1 or TRBD2 may be the D gene (5 bases each). The CDR3 loop spans 15 amino acids. V shed 4 bases and J shed 6 bases, with 17 bases lying between them. The germline CDR1 and CDR2 sequences are SGHNT and YYREEE (reference sequence). The CDR3 protein is CASSHDGAQGNEQFF. The CDR3 DNA reads as TGTGCCAGCAGCCATGACGGGGCGCAGGGCAATGAGCAGTTCTTC.

The V and J genes are TRBV29-1 and TRBJ2-5; 9 bases agree with TRBD1. CDR3 length equals 13 residues. Germline CDR1 is SQVTM and CDR2 is ANQGSEA. The trim removed 6 bases at V and 1 base at J, leaving 3 bases unmatched. CDR3 sequence: CSVGTGPQETQYF. DNA for the CDR3: TGCAGCGTGGGGACAGGGCCCCAAGAGACCCAGTACTTC.

This rearrangement joins TRBV7-2 to TRBJ1-5; D is unclear. CDR1 SGHTA and CDR2 FQGNSA come from the germline V gene. The V gene lost 0 bases and the J gene lost 1 base, with 4 bases spanning the gap. This CDR3 is 14 amino acids long. The CDR3 sequence is CASSLAGSNQPQHF. Here the CDR3 DNA reads TGTGCCAGCAGCTTAGCAGGGAGCAATCAGCCCCAGCATTTT. Variable domain in full (rest from reference TRBV7-2 and TRBJ1-5): GAGVSQSPSNKVTEKGKDVELRCDPISGHTALYWYRQSLGQGLEFLIYFQGNSAPDKSGLPSDRFSAERTGGSVSTLTIQRTQQEDSAVYLCASSLAGSNQPQHFGDGTRLSIL.

The chain joins TRBV20-1 to TRBJ1-5, with TRBD1 matching over 10 bases. The CDR3 has 15 residues. Trimming removed 6 bases from V and 5 bases from J; junction bases left unmatched: 10. CDR1 is DFQATT, CDR2 SNEGSKA, per germline (reference sequence). Here the CDR3 reads CSAVGDRGRDQPQHF. The CDR3 bases are TGCAGTGCCGTTGGGGACAGGGGACGGGATCAGCCCCAGCATTTT.

This sequence joins TRBV29-1 and TRBJ1-1; D call uncertain. This CDR3 has 11 residues. Germline V gives CDR1 SQVTM, CDR2 ANQGSEA. The V gene lost 6 bases and the J gene lost 1 base, with 6 bases spanning the gap. The CDR3 sequence is CSVDSNTEAFF. CDR3 bases: TGCAGCGTGGACTCGAACACTGAAGCTTTCTTT.

The chain employs TRBV28 and TRBJ2-1, with 11 positions matching TRBD2. Germline V gives CDR1 MDHEN, CDR2 SYDVKM. J lost 8 bases, V lost 6 bases, and 15 bases had no gene match. CDR3 length: 17 amino acids. CDR3 sequence (DNA): TGTGCCAGCAGCCACCCGGGGCTAGCGGGAGGATTTTATGAGCAGTTCTTC. It specifies CASSHPGLAGGFYEQFF.

CDR3 in amino acids: CAWNRQLNPYGYTF. The CDR3, as DNA: TGTGCCTGGAATCGGCAACTTAACCCCTATGGCTACACCTTC. This sequence joins TRBV30 and TRBJ1-2; no definite D call. Germline V lookup: CDR1 GTSNPN, CDR2 SVGIG (reference sequence). This CDR3 spans 14 amino acids. V was trimmed by 4 bases and J by 4 bases, leaving 16 bases between them.

The chain employs TRBV7-9 and TRBJ2-7; 13 nucleotides line up with TRBD2. The CDR3 contains 16 residues. The V and J ends lost 5 bases and 2 bases, in that order; junction bases with no gene match: 6. Germline lookup yields CDR1 SEHNR and CDR2 FQNEAQ (reference sequence). CDR3: CASSPRTSGSTYEQYF. As DNA, the CDR3 is TGTGCCAGCAGCCCACGGACTAGCGGGAGTACCTACGAGCAGTACTTC. The full variable domain, in which reference TRBV7-9 and TRBJ2-7 provide the parts outside the CDR3, is DTGVSQNPRHKITKRGQNVTFRCDPISEHNRLYWYRQTLGQGPEFLTYFQNEAQLEKSRLLSDRFSAERPKGSFSTLEIQRTEQGDSAMYLCASSPRTSGSTYEQYFGPGTRLTVT.

J is TRBJ2-3 and V is TRBV6-5; possible D gene TRBD2, 5 bases. The CDR3 consists of 15 residues. Germline lookup yields CDR1 MNHEY and CDR2 SVGAGI. V was clipped by 0 bases and J by 2 bases, with 9 bases between them. The DNA for the CDR3 is TGTGCCAGCAGTTACTCAGGACTTCACACAGATACGCAGTATTTT. The encoded protein is CASSYSGLHTDTQYF.

This clonotype was found once. This chain joins TRBV28 and TRBJ2-3, with 9 nucleotides matching TRBD1. CDR3 length equals 15 residues. The V segment lost 6 bases and the J segment 6 bases; nucleotides outside the gene matches: 10. The V gene's germline CDR1 is MDHEN and CDR2 SYDVKM. The CDR3 DNA reads TGTGCCAGCAGCTCTTCGGGACAGGGCGCCGATACGCAGTATTTT. Translating gives CASSSSGQGADTQYF.

This chain links TRBV5-1 with TRBJ2-3; D possibly matches TRBD1 or TRBD2 (5 bases each). The germline V gene encodes CDR1 SGHRS and CDR2 YFSETQ. CDR3 length: 15 residues. The V and J ends lost 0 bases and 2 bases respectively, with 10 bases between them. The CDR3 DNA follows: TGCGCCAGCAGCTTGGAGGGGACCCTCACAGATACGCAGTATTTT. The encoded protein is CASSLEGTLTDTQYF. Supplemented by reference TRBV5-1 and TRBJ2-3, the full variable domain reads KAGVTQTPRYLIKTRGQQVTLSCSPISGHRSVSWYQQTPGQGLQFLFEYFSETQRNKGNFPGRFSGRQFSNSRSEMNVSTLELGDSALYLCASSLEGTLTDTQYFGPGTRLTVL.

The J gene is TRBJ1-4, the V gene TRBV30; no clear D. This CDR3 is built from 12 residues. Germline V gene sequence: CDR1 GTSNPN, CDR2 SVGIG (reference sequence). The germline V and J ends were trimmed by 3 bases and 7 bases, with 9 bases remaining between them. CDR3 residues: CAWRRRSEKLFF. CDR3 DNA sequence: TGTGCCTGGAGACGCAGGAGTGAAAAACTGTTTTTT.

V is TRBV7-2 and J is TRBJ1-5; D gene ambiguous. The CDR3 covers 15 residues. Germline-derived CDR1 and CDR2 are SGHTA and FQGNSA. V shed 1 base and J shed 2 bases, with 9 bases lying between them. The CDR3 loop reads CASSLVSSGNQPQHF. In DNA form, the CDR3 reads TGTGCCAGCAGCTTAGTGTCCTCTGGCAATCAGCCCCAGCATTTT.

The chain joins TRBV4-2 to TRBJ1-1, with TRBD1 matching 7 bases. CDR3 size: 16 residues. The V and J ends lost 3 bases and 0 bases, in that order; junction bases with no gene match: 7. Looked up from germline, CDR1 is LGHNA and CDR2 is YNFKEQ. The CDR3, as DNA: TGTGCCAGCAGCCAGGACTGGGACAGACTGAACACTGAAGCTTTCTTT. Protein sequence: CASSQDWDRLNTEAFF.

The J gene is TRBJ2-1, the V gene TRBV3-1, with TRBD2 as a possible D gene (7 bases). Germline loops: CDR1 LGHDT, CDR2 YNNKEL (reference sequence). V was pared by 3 bases and J by 6 bases, with 15 bases between. There are 15 residues in the CDR3. The CDR3 sequence is CASSHSPGGSNEQFF. The CDR3 DNA is TGTGCCAGCAGCCACTCTCCGGGGGGCTCCAATGAGCAGTTCTTC.

The rearrangement links TRBV19 to TRBJ2-1; D uncertain. There are 13 residues in the CDR3. Trimming shortened V by 2 bases and J by 7 bases, and 9 bases separated the two germline ends. The germline V gene encodes CDR1 LNHDA and CDR2 SQIVND (reference sequence). The CDR3 reads CASSIRQMNEQFF. CDR3 DNA: TGTGCCAGTAGTATACGGCAGATGAATGAGCAGTTCTTC.

The V gene is TRBV19, the J gene TRBJ1-1; D is undetermined. The V end lost 4 bases, the J end lost 1 base, and 13 bases lay between the germline ends. Per the germline V gene, CDR1 is LNHDA and CDR2 is SQIVND (reference sequence). The CDR3 has 15 amino acids. CDR3 region: CASSTGGRRNTEAFF. CDR3 nucleotide sequence: TGTGCCAGTAGTACCGGCGGCAGACGGAACACTGAAGCTTTCTTT.

The CDR3 sequence: CASSPPGRIEAFF. The CDR3 region has the DNA TGTGCCAGCAGCCCCCCAGGGAGGATTGAAGCTTTCTTT. The gene calls are TRBV6-6 and TRBJ1-1; TRBD1 is a possible D gene (5 bases). This CDR3 region has 13 residues. Between the trimmed V and J ends, which lost 6 bases and 7 bases, there was a span of 15 bases. Germline CDR1 reads MNHNY; CDR2 reads SVGAGI (reference sequence).

CDR3 in amino acids: CAWSVTGLAGGVPSLYEQYF. The CDR3 DNA reads TGTGCCTGGAGTGTTACTGGACTAGCGGGAGGCGTCCCGTCTCTTTACGAGCAGTACTTC. The rearrangement joins TRBV30 to TRBJ2-7; 14 bases are a match to TRBD2. Per germline, CDR1 GTSNPN and CDR2 SVGIG (reference sequence). Unmatched junction bases numbered 17, after V lost 0 bases and J lost 4 bases. CDR3 length: 20 residues.

This chain joins TRBV11-3 and TRBJ2-3; D may match TRBD1 or TRBD2 (5 bases each). The CDR3 has 16 amino acids. V lost 3 bases, J lost 0 bases, and 13 bases lay in between. Germline CDR1 is SGHNT and CDR2 is YENEEA. CDR3 sequence (DNA): TGTGCCAGCAGCTTTGGGGAACGGGACAGCACAGATACGCAGTATTTT. This gives the protein CASSFGERDSTDTQYF. Together with reference TRBV11-3 and TRBJ2-3, the CDR3 gives the full variable domain: EAGVVQSPRYKIIEKKQPVAFWCNPISGHNTLYWYLQNLGQGPELLIRYENEEAVDDSQLPKDRFSAERLKGVDSTLKIQPAELGDSAVYLCASSFGERDSTDTQYFGPGTRLTVL.

The V call is TRBV12-3 or TRBV12-4, the J call TRBJ2-5; TRBD2 is a possible D gene (7 bases). V lost 8 bases and J lost 2, with 9 bases in between. CDR3 length: 12 residues. CDR3 residues: CASAGAQETQYF. CDR3 coding DNA: TGTGCCAGCGCGGGGGCGCAAGAGACCCAGTACTTC.

The chain couples TRBV2 to TRBJ2-3; 7 bases fit TRBD1. Trimming cost V 4 bases and J 5 bases; bases outside gene matches: 12. CDR1 is SNHLY and CDR2 is FYNNEI in the germline V gene. CDR3 size: 16 residues. CDR3 nucleotides: TGTGCCAGCAGTGGGCCGGACAGGTCGTTTGGAGATACGCAGTATTTT. This encodes CASSGPDRSFGDTQYF.